This T cell receptor (beta chain) is drawn from a study of blood T cell repertoires in COVID-19. Per the authors' pipeline: Reference gene primers were amplified, and this amplification served to estimate nucleated cell counts. Data came from immunoSEQ multiplex PCR; TCRdb stores just in-frame clones and leaves some out. V, J and clone size reflect that table, while D and trimming were determined from the DNA. The table has 310,000 or so clones, 75% to 90% seen once. The CDR3 extends over 14 amino acids. Trimming took 0 bases from V and 1 from J, leaving 7 bases between them. The V gene's germline CDR1 is SGHRS and CDR2 YFSETQ.

The rearrangement joins TRBV5-1 to TRBJ1-1, with a possible D match to TRBD1 (6 bases). Material for sequencing was peripheral blood. This TCR was recovered from a woman between 45 and 65 years old who had recovered from COVID-19. CDR3 DNA: TGCGCCAGCAGCTTGGCACAGGGGAACACTGAAGCTTTCTTT. This sequence encodes CASSLAQGNTEAFF.